The clone carrying this T cell receptor beta chain has a single count. Assignments of participants to cohorts depended upon their own reported clinical history. V gave up 2 bases and J gave up 9 bases, with 16 bases separating them. CDR1 is KGHDR, CDR2 SFDVKD, per germline. The CDR3 has 15 residues. This sample stems from a study of blood T cell repertoires in COVID-19. Study background: Both acute and convalescent COVID-19 samples were obtained from the United States, Italy and Spain.

Clones were read by immunoSEQ multiplex PCR, and TCRdb kept only the in-frame ones, dropping some. Here the sample spans almost 350,000 clones, 88% being singletons. The rearrangement joins TRBV24-1 to TRBJ1-5, with a weak D call TRBD1 (6 bases). This TCR was recovered from a woman between 25 and 40 years old who had been exposed to COVID-19. Specimen: PBMCs or T cells enriched from blood (not recorded which). In DNA form, the CDR3 reads TGTGCCACCAGTGATTCGCCGGACAGCGTCGGGCCCCAGCATTTT. It codes for CATSDSPDSVGPQHF.